The TCR beta chain under discussion was sequenced for a study of blood T cell repertoires in COVID-19. Turning to the study itself: The study drew acute and convalescent COVID-19 samples from the United States, Italy and Spain. Sources were T cells, B-cell-depleted T cells, or PBMCs; the material itself was cDNA or gDNA.

V dropped 6 bases and J dropped 7; count of bases not matched to a gene: 7. The CDR3 loop spans 16 amino acids. The germline CDR1 and CDR2 sequences are LNHDA and SQIVND (reference sequence). As originally analysed: Estimated nucleated cell counts came from reference gene primer amplification. Generated by immunoSEQ multiplex PCR, the TCRdb table keeps only in-frame clones and is missing some. V and J calls and clone size are as listed in that table; D and trimming were resolved from the DNA. The sample has nearly 350,000 clones; over 70% are singletons. Seattle patient enrollment occurred during active infection, with longitudinal follow-up thereafter.

The chain couples TRBV19 to TRBJ2-2, with TRBD2 identical over 14 bases. The sample consisted of peripheral blood. This TCR came from a woman aged 50 to 60 with COVID-19, enrolled during active disease. The CDR3 bases are TGTGCCAGTAGCGTGACTAGCGGGAGGGCCGTCGGGGAGCTGTTTTTT. Translating it yields CASSVTSGRAVGELFF.